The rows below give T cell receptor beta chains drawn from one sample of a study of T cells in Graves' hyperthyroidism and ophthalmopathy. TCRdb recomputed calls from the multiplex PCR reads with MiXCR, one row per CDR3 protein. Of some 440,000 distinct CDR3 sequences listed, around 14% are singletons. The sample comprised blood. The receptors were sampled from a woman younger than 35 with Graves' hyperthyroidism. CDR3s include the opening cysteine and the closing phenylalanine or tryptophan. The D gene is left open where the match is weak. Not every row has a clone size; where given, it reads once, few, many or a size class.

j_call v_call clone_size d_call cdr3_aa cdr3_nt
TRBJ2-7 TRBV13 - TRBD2 CASSLELAGAYEQYF TGTGCCAGCAGCTTAGAACTAGCGGGAGCATACGAGCAGTACTTC
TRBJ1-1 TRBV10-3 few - CAISDYMELNTEAFF TGTGCCATCAGCGACTACATGGAGCTGAACACTGAAGCTTTCTTT
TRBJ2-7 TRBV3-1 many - CASSQQLGPYEQYF TGTGCCAGCAGCCAACAGCTAGGGCCCTACGAGCAGTACTTC
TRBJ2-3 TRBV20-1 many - CSASGGPLNTDTQYF TGCAGTGCTAGCGGAGGCCCCTTAAACACAGATACGCAGTATTTT
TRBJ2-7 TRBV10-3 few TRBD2 CAIRTRSGVGGYEQYF TGTGCCATCAGGACGAGAAGCGGGGTGGGAGGCTACGAGCAGTACTTC
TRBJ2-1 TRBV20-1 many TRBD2 CSASNVAGVSYNEQFF TGCAGTGCTAGTAATGTAGCGGGGGTCTCCTACAATGAGCAGTTCTTC
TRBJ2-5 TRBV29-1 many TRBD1 CSVENRQGAWETQYF TGCAGCGTGGAAAATCGACAGGGGGCATGGGAGACCCAGTACTTC
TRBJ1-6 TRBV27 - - CAHTGPRNNSPLHF TGTGCCCATACGGGGCCGAGAAATAATTCACCCCTCCACTTT
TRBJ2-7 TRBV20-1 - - CSARVARNEQYF TGCAGTGCTAGAGTGGCGAGGAACGAGCAGTACTTC
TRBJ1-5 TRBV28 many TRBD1 CASSRQGASNQPQHF TGTGCCAGCAGTAGACAGGGGGCGAGCAATCAGCCCCAGCATTTT
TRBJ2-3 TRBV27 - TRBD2 CASRLAGDSTDTQYF TGTGCCAGCAGACTAGCGGGGGACAGCACAGATACGCAGTATTTT
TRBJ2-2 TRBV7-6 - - CASTPSVGTGELFF TGTGCCAGCACCCCCAGTGTGGGCACCGGGGAGCTGTTTTTT
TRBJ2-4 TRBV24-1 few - CATSDGSGSLAKNIQYF TGTGCCACCAGTGACGGCTCGGGGTCTCTGGCCAAAAACATTCAGTACTTC
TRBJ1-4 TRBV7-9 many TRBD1 CASSLDREEEKLFF TGTGCCAGCAGCCTGGACAGGGAAGAAGAAAAACTGTTTTTT
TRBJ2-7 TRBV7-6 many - CASSLGRLGEQYF TGTGCCAGCAGCTTAGGCCGCCTAGGGGAGCAGTACTTC
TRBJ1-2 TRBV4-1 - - CASSRAQLSHYGYTF TGCGCCAGCAGTCGAGCTCAGTTATCTCACTATGGCTACACCTTC
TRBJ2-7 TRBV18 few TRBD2 CASSPPFRSTSGWYEQYF TGTGCCAGCTCACCACCGTTTCGCTCGACTAGCGGGTGGTACGAGCAGTACTTC
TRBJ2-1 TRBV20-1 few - CSARSDSSAYNEQFF TGCAGTGCCCGCTCCGACAGTTCCGCCTACAATGAGCAGTTCTTC
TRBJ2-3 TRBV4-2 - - CASSQDSSKGADTQYF TGTGCCAGCAGCCAAGATTCAAGCAAGGGAGCAGATACGCAGTATTTT
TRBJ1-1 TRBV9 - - CASSVRDTTEAFF TGTGCCAGCAGCGTCCGGGACACCACTGAAGCTTTCTTT
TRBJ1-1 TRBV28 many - CASSLDRFRGEAFF TGTGCCAGCAGTTTAGATCGTTTTCGAGGTGAAGCTTTCTTT
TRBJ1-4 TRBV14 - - CASSQLTGSEKLFF TGTGCCAGCAGCCAGCTAACGGGGAGTGAAAAACTGTTTTTT
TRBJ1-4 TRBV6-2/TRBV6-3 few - CASSGRRNEKLFF TGTGCCAGCTCGGGACGGAGGAATGAAAAACTGTTTTTT
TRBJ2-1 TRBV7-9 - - CASSFGGWDKVDNEQFF TGTGCCAGCAGCTTTGGGGGGTGGGACAAGGTGGACAATGAGCAGTTCTTC
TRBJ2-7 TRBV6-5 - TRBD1 CASSSRQGPNEQYF TGTGCCAGCAGTTCACGACAGGGTCCCAACGAGCAGTACTTC
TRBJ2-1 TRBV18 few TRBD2 CASSLGLSPHNEQFF TGTGCCAGCTCACTGGGACTATCACCCCACAATGAGCAGTTCTTC
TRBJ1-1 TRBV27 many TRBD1 CASSRTGGNTEAFF TGTGCCAGCAGTCGGACAGGAGGAAACACTGAAGCTTTCTTT
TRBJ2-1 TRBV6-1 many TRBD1 CASSRTGEQFF TGTGCCAGCAGTCGGACAGGGGAGCAGTTCTTC
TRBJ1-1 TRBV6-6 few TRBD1 CASSYVLGTGVNTEAFF TGTGCCAGCAGTTACGTGCTCGGGACAGGGGTTAACACTGAAGCTTTCTTT
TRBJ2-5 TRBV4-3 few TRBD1 CASSQGLTGGATQYF TGCGCCAGCAGCCAAGGTCTGACAGGGGGGGCGACCCAGTACTTC
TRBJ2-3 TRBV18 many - CASSPPTPTDTQYF TGTGCCAGCTCACCACCGACCCCCACAGATACGCAGTATTTT
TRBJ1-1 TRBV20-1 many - CSASTGWTEAFF TGCAGTGCCTCGACAGGCTGGACTGAAGCTTTCTTT
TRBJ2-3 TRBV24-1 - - CATSDGIGVDTQYF TGTGCCACCAGTGATGGGATAGGGGTAGATACGCAGTATTTT
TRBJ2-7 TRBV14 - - CASSGAHYEQYF TGTGCCAGCAGCGGTGCCCACTACGAGCAGTACTTC
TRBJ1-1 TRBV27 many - CASSLWGVQPTMNTEAFF TGTGCCAGCTCCCTCTGGGGTGTACAGCCGACGATGAACACTGAAGCTTTCTTT
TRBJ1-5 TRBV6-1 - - CASSEQVNQPQHF TGTGCCAGCAGTGAACAAGTGAACCAGCCCCAGCATTTT
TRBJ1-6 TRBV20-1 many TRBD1 CSASPGQGIRAPLHF TGCAGTGCTTCCCCGGGACAGGGAATAAGGGCACCCCTCCACTTT
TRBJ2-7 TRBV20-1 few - CSAAPGDFSIPGEQYF TGCAGTGCTGCCCCCGGCGACTTCTCTATTCCGGGCGAGCAGTACTTC
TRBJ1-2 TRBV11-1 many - CASSLSISGGYTF TGTGCCAGCAGCTTAAGTATTAGTGGAGGCTACACCTTC
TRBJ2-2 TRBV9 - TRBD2 CASSGLSGGARTGELFF TGTGCCAGCAGCGGGCTTAGCGGGGGGGCCAGGACCGGGGAGCTGTTTTTT
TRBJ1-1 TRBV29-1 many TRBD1 CSVDGPGQGFYTEAFF TGCAGCGTGGATGGTCCGGGACAGGGGTTTTACACTGAAGCTTTCTTT
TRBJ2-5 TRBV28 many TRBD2 CASSTPSSGRALGTQYF TGTGCCAGCAGTACCCCTTCTAGCGGGAGGGCCCTCGGGACCCAGTACTTC
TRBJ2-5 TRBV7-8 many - CASSLAFPKGETQYF TGTGCCAGCAGCTTAGCTTTCCCTAAAGGGGAGACCCAGTACTTC
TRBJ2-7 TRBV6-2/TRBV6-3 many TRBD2 CASTGLSPPGGYYEQYF TGTGCCAGCACCGGGCTTAGCCCCCCGGGGGGATACTACGAGCAGTACTTC
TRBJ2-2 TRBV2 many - CASTPNWITGELFF TGTGCCAGCACTCCAAACTGGATCACCGGGGAGCTGTTTTTT
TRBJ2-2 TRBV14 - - CASSQDVRVRGSNTGELFF TGTGCCAGCAGCCAAGACGTCCGGGTCCGCGGCTCGAACACCGGGGAGCTGTTTTTT
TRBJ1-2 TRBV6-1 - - CASSSVGTGYGYTF TGTGCCAGCAGTTCCGTGGGGACGGGCTATGGCTACACCTTC
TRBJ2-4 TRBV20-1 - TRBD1 CSASRQGADIQYF TGCAGTGCTAGCAGACAGGGGGCAGACATTCAGTACTTC
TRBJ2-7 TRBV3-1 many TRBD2 CASSQKAGGYEQYF TGTGCCAGCAGCCAAAAAGCGGGAGGGTACGAGCAGTACTTC
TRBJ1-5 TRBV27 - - CASSLSPTGTQPQHF TGTGCCAGCAGTTTATCCCCTACAGGGACTCAGCCCCAGCATTTT
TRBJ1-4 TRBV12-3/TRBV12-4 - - CASTPRGGNARRERTTNEKLFF TGTGCCAGCACTCCTAGGGGGGGGAACGCGCGGAGGGAAAGAACAACTAATGAAAAACTGTTTTTT
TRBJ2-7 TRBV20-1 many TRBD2 CSARAASGEINEQYF TGCAGTGCTAGAGCGGCTAGCGGTGAAATAAACGAGCAGTACTTC